This T cell receptor (beta chain) was identified in a study of blood T cell repertoires in COVID-19. At the level of the study: Some COVID-19 samples were acute and others convalescent; all came from the United States, Italy and Spain. From T cells, B-cell-depleted T cells, or PBMCs came the material, which was cDNA or gDNA.

Per the original data handling: Scientists estimated how many nucleated cells there were by amplifying reference gene primers. This table comes from immunoSEQ multiplex PCR, and its TCRdb copy is limited to in-frame clones, with some not included. V, J and clone size derive from that table, while D and trimming were established from the DNA sequence. The repertoire holds 40,000 to 45,000 clones, 89% seen once, with about 22% in the top ten. This clone was counted once. Per the germline V gene, CDR1 is LGHNT and CDR2 is FRNRAP. Trimming stripped 4 bases from V and 5 bases from J, with 21 bases between. This CDR3 contains 16 residues.

The sequenced material came from peripheral blood. The receptor was isolated from a man between 50 and 59 years old with active COVID-19. The chain employs TRBV12-5 and TRBJ2-7, with D maybe TRBD2 (7 bases). CDR3 coding DNA: TGTGCTAGTGGTTCGTGGAAAGGGGGAGGGGCGGACGAGCAGTACTTC. Translated, it gives CASGSWKGGGADEQYF.